Reported below is one TCR beta chain. Its antigen remains unidentified. These data originate in a study of T cell responses to AZD1222 COVID-19 vaccine. Trimming took 4 bases from V and 0 from J, leaving 19 bases between them. The CDR3 consists of 18 residues. From germline, CDR1 is SGHNT and CDR2 YYREEE (reference sequence). The protocol was immunoSEQ multiplex PCR, while the TCRdb copy is restricted to in-frame clones and leaves out a portion. This table holds approximately 150,000 clones, over 85% found once. Notes on the study in general: Baseline testing showed seropositivity in only a handful of AZD1222 recipients.

The material sequenced was peripheral blood, taken on day 0 of MenACWY control vaccination. This sequence joins TRBV5-4 and TRBJ1-4; D gene ambiguous. The TCR originated in an adult in good health. The CDR3 sequence is CASSRVLGSGPTNEKLFF. The DNA of the CDR3 is TGTGCCAGCAGCCGAGTACTAGGTTCTGGGCCAACTAATGAAAAACTGTTTTTT.